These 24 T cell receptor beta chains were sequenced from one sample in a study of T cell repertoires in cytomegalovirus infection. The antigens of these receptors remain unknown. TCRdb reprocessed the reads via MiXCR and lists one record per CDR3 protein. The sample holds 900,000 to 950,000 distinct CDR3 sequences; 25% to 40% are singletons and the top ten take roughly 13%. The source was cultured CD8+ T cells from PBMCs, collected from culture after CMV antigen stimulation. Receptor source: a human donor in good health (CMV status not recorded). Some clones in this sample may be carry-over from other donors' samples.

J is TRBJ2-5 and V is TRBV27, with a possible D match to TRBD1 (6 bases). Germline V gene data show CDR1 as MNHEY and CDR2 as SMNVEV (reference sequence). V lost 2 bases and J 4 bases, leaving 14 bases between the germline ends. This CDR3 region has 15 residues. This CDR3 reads CASSLGQRRSETQYF. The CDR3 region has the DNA TGTGCCAGCAGTTTAGGACAGCGTCGATCAGAGACCCAGTACTTC.

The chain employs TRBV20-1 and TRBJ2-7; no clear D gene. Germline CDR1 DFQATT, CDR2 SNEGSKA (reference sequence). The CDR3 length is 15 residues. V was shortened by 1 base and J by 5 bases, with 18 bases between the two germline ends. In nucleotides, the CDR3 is TGCAGTGCTAGAGCTTATCTCGTCGTTGGGGACGAGCAGTACTTC. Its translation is CSARAYLVVGDEQYF.

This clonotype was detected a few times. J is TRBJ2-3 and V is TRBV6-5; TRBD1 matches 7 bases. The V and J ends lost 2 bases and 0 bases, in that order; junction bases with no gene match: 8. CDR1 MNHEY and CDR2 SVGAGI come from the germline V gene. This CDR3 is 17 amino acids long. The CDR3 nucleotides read TGTGCCAGCAGTTACGTTCCCGACAGGGTGAGCACAGATACGCAGTATTTT. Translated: CASSYVPDRVSTDTQYF.

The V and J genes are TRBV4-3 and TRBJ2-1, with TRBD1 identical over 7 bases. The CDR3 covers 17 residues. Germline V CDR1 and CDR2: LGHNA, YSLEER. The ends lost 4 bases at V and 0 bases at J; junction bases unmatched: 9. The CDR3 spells CASSRTQGMSSYNEQFF. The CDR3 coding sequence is TGCGCCAGCAGCCGAACACAGGGGATGAGCTCCTACAATGAGCAGTTCTTC.

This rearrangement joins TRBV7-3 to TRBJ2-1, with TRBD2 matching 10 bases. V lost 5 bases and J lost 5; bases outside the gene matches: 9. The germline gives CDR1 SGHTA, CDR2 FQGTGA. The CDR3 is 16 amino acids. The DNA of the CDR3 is TGTGCCAGCAGCGAGAGCGGGGGGGCCGTAAACAATGAGCAGTTCTTC. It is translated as CASSESGGAVNNEQFF.

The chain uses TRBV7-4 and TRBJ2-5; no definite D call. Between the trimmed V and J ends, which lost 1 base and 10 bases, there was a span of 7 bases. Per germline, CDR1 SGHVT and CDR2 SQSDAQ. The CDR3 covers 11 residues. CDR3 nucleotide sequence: TGTGCCAGCAGCTTAGAGGCAGGCCAGTACTTC. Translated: CASSLEAGQYF. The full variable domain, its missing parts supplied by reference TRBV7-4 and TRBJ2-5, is GAGVSQSPRYKVAKRGRDVALRCDSISGHVTLYWYRQTLGQGSEVLTYSQSDAQRDKSGRPSGRFSAERPERSVSTLKIQRTEQGDSAVYLCASSLEAGQYFGPGTRLLVL.

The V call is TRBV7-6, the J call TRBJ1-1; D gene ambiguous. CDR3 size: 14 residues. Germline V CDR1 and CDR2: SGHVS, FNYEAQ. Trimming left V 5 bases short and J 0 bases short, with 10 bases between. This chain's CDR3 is CASSLELMNTEAFF. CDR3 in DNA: TGTGCCAGCAGCCTAGAGCTGATGAACACTGAAGCTTTCTTT.

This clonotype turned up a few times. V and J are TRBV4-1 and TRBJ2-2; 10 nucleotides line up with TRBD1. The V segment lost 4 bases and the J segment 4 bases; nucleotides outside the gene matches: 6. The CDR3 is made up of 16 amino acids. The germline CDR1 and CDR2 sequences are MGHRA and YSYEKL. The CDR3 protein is CASSLDRGPGTGELFF. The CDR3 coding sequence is TGCGCCAGCAGCCTAGACAGGGGGCCGGGCACCGGGGAGCTGTTTTTT.

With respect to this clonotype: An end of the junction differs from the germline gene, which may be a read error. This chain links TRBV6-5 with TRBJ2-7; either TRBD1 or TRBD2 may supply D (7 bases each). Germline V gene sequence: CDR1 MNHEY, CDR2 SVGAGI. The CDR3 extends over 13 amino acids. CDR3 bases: TGTGTCAGCAGTTACGGCAGGGGGGGAGAGCAGTACTTC. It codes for CVSSYGRGGEQYF.

The CDR3 nucleotides read TGTGCCAGCAGTTACTCCCCCCCCGACAGGGGGAATGGCTACACCTTC. Protein sequence: CASSYSPPDRGNGYTF. This chain joins TRBV6-6 and TRBJ1-2; 9 nucleotides align to TRBD1. There are 16 residues in the CDR3. V lost 0 bases, J lost 6 bases, and 8 bases stayed unmatched. Germline CDR1 is MNHNY and CDR2 is SVGAGI (reference sequence).

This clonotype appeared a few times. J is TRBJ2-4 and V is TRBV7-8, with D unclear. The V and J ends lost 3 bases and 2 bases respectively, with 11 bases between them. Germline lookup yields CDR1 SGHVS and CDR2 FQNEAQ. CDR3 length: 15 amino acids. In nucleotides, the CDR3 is TGTGCCAGCAGCTTGTACGAATCACCCAAAAACATTCAGTACTTC. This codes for CASSLYESPKNIQYF.

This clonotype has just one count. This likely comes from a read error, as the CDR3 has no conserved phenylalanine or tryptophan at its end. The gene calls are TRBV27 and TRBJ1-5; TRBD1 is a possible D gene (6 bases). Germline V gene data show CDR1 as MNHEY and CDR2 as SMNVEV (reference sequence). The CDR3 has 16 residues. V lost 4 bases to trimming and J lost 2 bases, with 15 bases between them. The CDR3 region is CASSYAGDIGNQPQHY. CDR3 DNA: TGTGCCAGCAGTTATGCAGGGGATATTGGCAATCAGCCCCAGCATTAT.

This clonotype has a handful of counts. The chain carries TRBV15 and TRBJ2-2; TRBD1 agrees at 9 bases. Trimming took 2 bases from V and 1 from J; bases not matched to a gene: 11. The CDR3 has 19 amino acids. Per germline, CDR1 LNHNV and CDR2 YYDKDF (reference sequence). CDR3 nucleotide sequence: TGTGCCACCAGCAGACTCCGGGACAGGGTCAAGGTGAACACCGGGGAGCTGTTTTTT. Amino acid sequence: CATSRLRDRVKVNTGELFF.

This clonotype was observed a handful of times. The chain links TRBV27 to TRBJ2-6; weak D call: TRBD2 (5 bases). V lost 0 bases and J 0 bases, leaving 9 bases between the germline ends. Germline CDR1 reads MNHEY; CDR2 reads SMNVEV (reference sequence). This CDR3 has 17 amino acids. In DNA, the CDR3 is TGTGCCAGCAGTTTATCCTCCCGGGGCTCTGGGGCCAACGTCCTGACTTTC. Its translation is CASSLSSRGSGANVLTF.

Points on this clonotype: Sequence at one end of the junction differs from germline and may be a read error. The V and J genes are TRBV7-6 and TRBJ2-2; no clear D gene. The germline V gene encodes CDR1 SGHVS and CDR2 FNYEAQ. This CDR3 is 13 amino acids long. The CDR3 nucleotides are TGTGCCAGCAGCTTAGCTTACACCAGGGAGCTGTTTTTT. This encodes CASSLAYTRELFF.

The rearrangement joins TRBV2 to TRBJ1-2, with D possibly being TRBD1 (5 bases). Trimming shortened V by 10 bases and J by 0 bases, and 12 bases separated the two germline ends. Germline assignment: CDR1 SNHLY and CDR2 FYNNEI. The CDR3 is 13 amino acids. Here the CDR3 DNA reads TGTGCCAACCCGGGGGAGGCTAACTATGGCTACACCTTC. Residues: CANPGEANYGYTF.

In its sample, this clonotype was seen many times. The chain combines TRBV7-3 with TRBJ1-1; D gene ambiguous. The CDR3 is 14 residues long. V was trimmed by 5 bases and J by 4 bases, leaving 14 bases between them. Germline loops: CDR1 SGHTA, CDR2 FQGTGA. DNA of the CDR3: TGTGCCAGCAGCCTAAGATTGGGGATCACTGAAGCTTTCTTT. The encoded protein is CASSLRLGITEAFF.

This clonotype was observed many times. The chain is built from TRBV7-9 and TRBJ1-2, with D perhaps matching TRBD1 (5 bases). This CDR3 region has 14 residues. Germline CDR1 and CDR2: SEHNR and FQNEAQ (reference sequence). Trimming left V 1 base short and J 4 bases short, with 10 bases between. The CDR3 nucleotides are TGTGCCAGCAGCTTAGGGGGGACGAGCTATGGCTACACCTTC. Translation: CASSLGGTSYGYTF.

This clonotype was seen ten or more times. CDR3 residues: CASSYPGTWNEQFF. CDR3 in DNA: TGTGCCAGCAGTTACCCAGGGACTTGGAATGAGCAGTTCTTC. The chain combines TRBV7-2 with TRBJ2-1, with D maybe TRBD2 (6 bases). Germline loops: CDR1 SGHTA, CDR2 FQGNSA. The length of the CDR3 is 14 residues. With 6 bases removed from V and 7 bases from J, the gap between germline ends came to 16 bases. Supplemented by reference TRBV7-2 and TRBJ2-1, the full variable domain reads GAGVSQSPSNKVTEKGKDVELRCDPISGHTALYWYRQSLGQGLEFLIYFQGNSAPDKSGLPSDRFSAERTGGSVSTLTIQRTQQEDSAVYLCASSYPGTWNEQFFGPGTRLTVL.

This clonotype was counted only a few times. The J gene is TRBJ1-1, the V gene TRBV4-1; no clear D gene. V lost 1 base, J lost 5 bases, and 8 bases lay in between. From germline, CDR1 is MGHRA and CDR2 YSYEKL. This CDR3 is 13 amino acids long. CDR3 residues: CASSQGPRTEAFF. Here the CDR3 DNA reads TGCGCCAGCAGCCAAGGTCCCCGGACTGAAGCTTTCTTT.

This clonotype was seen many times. The DNA of the CDR3 is TGTGCCAGCAGCCAGAGGAGAGGGGAAGGGGACAATGAGCAGTTCTTC. Protein sequence: CASSQRRGEGDNEQFF. The chain uses TRBV7-6 and TRBJ2-1; perhaps D is TRBD1 or TRBD2 (5 bases each). The CDR3 contains 16 residues. Germline-derived CDR1 and CDR2 are SGHVS and FNYEAQ. V was trimmed by 5 bases and J by 5 bases, leaving 19 bases between them.

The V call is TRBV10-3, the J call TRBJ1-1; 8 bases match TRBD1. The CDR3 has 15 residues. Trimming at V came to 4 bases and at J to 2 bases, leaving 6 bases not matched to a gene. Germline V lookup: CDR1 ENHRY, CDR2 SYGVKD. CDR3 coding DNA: TGTGCCATCAGTGGGCTCGACAGGGGTAACACTGAAGCTTTCTTT. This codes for CAISGLDRGNTEAFF.

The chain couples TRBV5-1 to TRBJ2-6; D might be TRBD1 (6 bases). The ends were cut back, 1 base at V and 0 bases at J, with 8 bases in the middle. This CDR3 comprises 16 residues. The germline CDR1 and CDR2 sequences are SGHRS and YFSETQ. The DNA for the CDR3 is TGCGCCAGCAGCTTGACAGGGAGCTCTGGGGCCAACGTCCTGACTTTC. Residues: CASSLTGSSGANVLTF.

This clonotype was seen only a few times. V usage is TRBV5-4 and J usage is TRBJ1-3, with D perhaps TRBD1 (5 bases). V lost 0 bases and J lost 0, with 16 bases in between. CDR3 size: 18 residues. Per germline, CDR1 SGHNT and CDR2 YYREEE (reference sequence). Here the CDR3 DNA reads TGTGCCAGCAGCTTGGGCGACAGTGCCGATAGCTCTGGAAACACCATATATTTT. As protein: CASSLGDSADSSGNTIYF.